The rows below give T cell receptor beta chains drawn from one sample of a study of blood T cell repertoires in COVID-19. Sequenced by immunoSEQ multiplex PCR; TCRdb stores in-frame clones only, minus some. The sample shows under 150,000 clones, around 90% of them seen only once. Sequenced material: peripheral blood. The receptors stem from a human donor in a cohort sampled during active COVID-19. Both conserved end residues are part of each CDR3. The D gene is left open where the match is weak. Clone size is stated in some rows and not others, as once, few, many or a class when expanded.

d_call clone_size j_call v_call cdr3_nt cdr3_aa
TRBD2 NA TRBJ2-4 TRBV11-1 TGTGCCAGCAGCTCAAGACTAGCGGGAGTGAAAAACATTCAGTACTTC CASSSRLAGVKNIQYF
TRBD2 NA TRBJ2-5 TRBV5-1 TGCGCCAGCAGCTTGCCGGGGAGTAGCGGGGGCGGGGAAGAGACCCAGTACTTC CASSLPGSSGGGEETQYF
NA NA TRBJ1-5 TRBV30 TGTGCCTGGAGTCCCGGACGGCAGGAGGTTCAGCCCCAGCATTTT CAWSPGRQEVQPQHF
TRBD2 NA TRBJ2-7 TRBV7-6 TGTGCCAGCAGCCCAGCCGGGGGTAGCGGGAGCTACCGCGAGCAGTACTTC CASSPAGGSGSYREQYF
NA NA TRBJ1-2 TRBV6-1 TGTGCCAGCAGTGAACGGGGAAGCTATGGCTACACCTTC CASSERGSYGYTF
TRBD1 NA TRBJ2-2 TRBV3-1/TRBV3-2 TGTGCCAGCAGCCAAGTCCTGGACAGGGAAAACACCGGGGAGCTGTTTTTT CASSQVLDRENTGELFF
NA NA TRBJ1-6 TRBV10-3 TGTGCCATCAGTGAGATGGCAGGCTCCTATAATTCACCCCTCCACTTT CAISEMAGSYNSPLHF
TRBD2 few TRBJ2-7 TRBV7-9 TGTGCCAGCAGCTTAGGTTCCGGGACTAGTTCCTACGAGCAGTACTTC CASSLGSGTSSYEQYF
TRBD2 NA TRBJ2-1 TRBV6-5 TGTGCCAGCAGTAAGCGGGAGGGAGGGAGAGGTGAGCAGTTCTTC CASSKREGGRGEQFF
TRBD1 NA TRBJ1-1 TRBV12-3/TRBV12-4 TGTGCCAGCAGCGAACAGGGGTACACTGAAGCTTTCTTT CASSEQGYTEAFF
TRBD1 NA TRBJ2-6 TRBV6-5 TGTGCCAGCAGTAGGGACAGCTCTGGGGCCAACGTCCTGACTTTC CASSRDSSGANVLTF
NA NA TRBJ2-5 TRBV20-1 TGCAGTGCTAGTGACAGACAAGAGACCCAGTACTTC CSASDRQETQYF
NA NA TRBJ2-5 TRBV24-1 TGTGCCACCAGTTACGGGGAGACCCAGTACTTC CATSYGETQYF
NA NA TRBJ2-1 TRBV11-2 TGTGCCAGCAGCCTTCCCGGCTCCTACAATGAGCAGTTCTTC CASSLPGSYNEQFF
NA NA TRBJ1-2 TRBV5-6 TGTGCCAGCAGCTTGAGGAGTGTGAGGGTGGGCTATGGCTACACCTTC CASSLRSVRVGYGYTF
NA NA TRBJ1-6 TRBV27 TGTGCCAGCAGTTTACGGGAGGGCAGGATGAATTCACCCCTCCACTTT CASSLREGRMNSPLHF
TRBD1 NA TRBJ1-5 TRBV19 TGTGCCAGTAGTATAAGCAGCGACAGGGACGATCAGCCCCAGCATTTT CASSISSDRDDQPQHF
TRBD2 NA TRBJ2-1 TRBV12-3/TRBV12-4 TGTGCCAGCAGTTCCCCTCGGGAGGGGAGTCCGTTCTTC CASSSPREGSPFF
NA NA TRBJ2-7 TRBV14 TGTGCCAGCAGCCAAGTTATGACAGGACCTCTCTACGAGCAGTACTTC CASSQVMTGPLYEQYF
TRBD2 NA TRBJ2-1 TRBV4-2 TGTGCCAGCAGCCCAGAGACTAGCATCTACAATGAGCAGTTCTTC CASSPETSIYNEQFF
TRBD2 NA TRBJ2-7 TRBV3-1/TRBV3-2 TGTGCCAGCAGCCAACGGACTAGCGGGGGTAGCTCCTACGAGCAGTACTTC CASSQRTSGGSSYEQYF
TRBD1 NA TRBJ2-6 TRBV6-5 TGTGCCAGCAATACAGGGGCTGGGGCCAACGTCCTGACTTTC CASNTGAGANVLTF
NA few TRBJ1-2 TRBV4-1 TGCGCCAGCAGCCAAGATTTAATCCGGCCAGGGCGGGATAACTATGGCTACACCTTC CASSQDLIRPGRDNYGYTF
NA NA TRBJ1-3 TRBV28 TGTGCCAGCAGTTTCCGCCTCGATACCGGGAACACCATATATTTT CASSFRLDTGNTIYF
NA NA TRBJ2-3 TRBV28 TGTGCCAGCAGTTTAGCAGCCTCCCGTACTACGACAGGCCCAGATACGCAGTATTTT CASSLAASRTTTGPDTQYF
TRBD1 NA TRBJ2-7 TRBV15 TGTGCCACCAGCAGAGCTATGGGACAGTGGAACGAGCAGTACTTC CATSRAMGQWNEQYF
TRBD1 NA TRBJ2-2 TRBV7-9 TGTGCCAGCAGCTTAGGACAGGGTGTCACCGGGGAGCTGTTTTTT CASSLGQGVTGELFF
NA NA TRBJ1-1 TRBV3-1/TRBV3-2 TGTGCCAGCAGCCCTTGGGGGCAGACCAACACTGAAGCTTTCTTT CASSPWGQTNTEAFF
NA NA TRBJ2-7 TRBV11-1 TGTGCCAGCAGCCGCGATGGGCCCTACGAGCAGTACTTC CASSRDGPYEQYF
TRBD2 NA TRBJ2-3 TRBV5-5 TGTGCCAGCAGCTTGGTAGGACTAGCGGCAGATACGCAGTATTTT CASSLVGLAADTQYF
NA NA TRBJ2-5 TRBV3-1/TRBV3-2 TGTGCCAGCAGCCGGAGTTCTCAGACCCAGTACTTC CASSRSSQTQYF
NA NA TRBJ1-2 TRBV13 TGTGCCAGCAGCCCGCAGGGGTATGGCTACACCTTC CASSPQGYGYTF
TRBD1 NA TRBJ1-1 TRBV5-5 TGTGCCAGCAGCTCGACAGGGGGCACTGAAGCTTTCTTT CASSSTGGTEAFF
NA NA TRBJ2-1 TRBV2 TGTGCCAGCAGTGAAACCGTGCGGGGTTGGCGCAATGAGCAGTTCTTC CASSETVRGWRNEQFF
TRBD1 NA TRBJ2-1 TRBV5-4 TGTGCCAGCCGGGACAGTATCTACAATGAGCAGTTCTTC CASRDSIYNEQFF
TRBD2 NA TRBJ2-2 TRBV5-6 TGTGCCAGCAGCCCATGGACTAGCGGGATTGCCGGGGAGCTGTTTTTT CASSPWTSGIAGELFF
TRBD2 NA TRBJ2-3 TRBV7-9 TGTGCCAGCAGCTTACAGCCGGGACTAGCGGTAGGGACGCAGTATTTT CASSLQPGLAVGTQYF
TRBD2 NA TRBJ2-2 TRBV7-7 TGTGCTAGCAGCTCGTCCGGGACTAGTATGATCGGGGAGCTGTTTTTT CASSSSGTSMIGELFF